This T cell receptor (beta chain) comes out of a study of cytomegalovirus exposure and HLA in healthy donors. The J segment lost 3 bases and the V segment lost 6 bases, leaving 13 bases of the junction unmatched. This CDR3 has 16 amino acids. Germline-derived CDR1 and CDR2 are MNHNY and SVGAGI (reference sequence). It was with 60 Vbeta and 13 Jbeta primers that the PCR ran. Methods used by the authors: Tens of millions of unique TCR beta chains, roughly 11 million of them shared, were counted by a later analysis. Measured with immunoSEQ multiplex PCR; TCRdb has only the in-frame clones, and not every one. The D gene and trimming were derived from the DNA, and the V and J assignments and clone size from that table. In the table there are 65,000 to 100,000 clones, around 79% of which are singletons.

The clonotype comes from a woman in her forties in good health and CMV-seropositive. Sequencing input: PBMCs. The rearrangement uses TRBV6-6 and TRBJ2-5; 7 bases are a match to TRBD1. In DNA form, the CDR3 reads TGTGCCAGCAGCATCAACCCGGGACAGAATAAAGAGACCCAGTACTTC. It encodes CASSINPGQNKETQYF.